This T cell receptor beta chain was found in a study of neurological immune-mediated disorders. Source material was 2 million unsorted PBMCs, stored at -80 °C in RNAlater. This CDR3 is built from 15 residues. Germline V gene lookup returns CDR1 SGHRS and CDR2 YFSETQ. The V segment lost 4 bases and the J segment 8 bases; nucleotides outside the gene matches: 11. Each sequencing run yielded over 160 million TCR-beta sequences from 15-18 subjects. Via MiXCR, TCRdb re-called the 5' RACE reads, giving one row per CDR3 protein. In the table there are under 80,000 distinct CDR3 sequences, around an eighth of which are singletons. This clonotype was picked up many times.

Sequenced material: PBMCs. This receptor was taken from a woman in her fifties or sixties in good health. The rearrangement links TRBV5-1 to TRBJ2-1; 8 bases are shared with TRBD1. The CDR3 reads CASSPRLDRAHEQFF. The CDR3 nucleotides read TGCGCCAGCAGCCCCCGGCTGGACAGGGCACATGAGCAGTTCTTC. Variable domain in full (rest from reference TRBV5-1 and TRBJ2-1): KAGVTQTPRYLIKTRGQQVTLSCSPISGHRSVSWYQQTPGQGLQFLFEYFSETQRNKGNFPGRFSGRQFSNSRSEMNVSTLELGDSALYLCASSPRLDRAHEQFFGPGTRLTVL.